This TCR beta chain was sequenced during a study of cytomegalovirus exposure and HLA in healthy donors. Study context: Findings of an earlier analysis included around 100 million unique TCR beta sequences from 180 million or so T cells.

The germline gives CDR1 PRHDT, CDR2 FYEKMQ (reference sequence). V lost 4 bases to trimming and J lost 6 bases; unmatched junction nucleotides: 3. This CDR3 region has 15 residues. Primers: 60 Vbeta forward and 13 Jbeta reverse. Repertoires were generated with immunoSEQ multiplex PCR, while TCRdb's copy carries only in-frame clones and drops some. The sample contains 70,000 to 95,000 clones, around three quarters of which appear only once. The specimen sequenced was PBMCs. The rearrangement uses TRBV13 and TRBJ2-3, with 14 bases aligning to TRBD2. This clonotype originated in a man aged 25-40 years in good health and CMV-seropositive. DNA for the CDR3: TGTGCCAGCAGCTCCCGGACTAGCGGGGGGGATACGCAGTATTTT. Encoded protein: CASSSRTSGGDTQYF. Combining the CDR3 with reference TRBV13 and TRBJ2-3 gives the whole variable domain AAGVIQSPRHLIKEKRETATLKCYPIPRHDTVYWYQQGPGQDPQFLISFYEKMQSDKGSIPDRFSAQQFSDYHSELNMSSLELGDSALYFCASSSRTSGGDTQYFGPGTRLTVL.